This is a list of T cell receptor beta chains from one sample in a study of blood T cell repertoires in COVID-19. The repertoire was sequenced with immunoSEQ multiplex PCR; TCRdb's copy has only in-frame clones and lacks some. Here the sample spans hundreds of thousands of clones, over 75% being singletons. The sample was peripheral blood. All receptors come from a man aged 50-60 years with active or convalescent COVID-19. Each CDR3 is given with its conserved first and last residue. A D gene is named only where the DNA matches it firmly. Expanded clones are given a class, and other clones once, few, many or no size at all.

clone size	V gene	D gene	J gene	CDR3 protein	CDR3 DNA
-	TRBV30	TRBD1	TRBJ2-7	CAWSVYPGQYEQYF	TGTGCCTGGAGTGTATACCCGGGACAGTACGAGCAGTACTTC
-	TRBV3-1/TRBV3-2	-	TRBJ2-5	CASSQGGVSQETQYF	TGTGCCAGCAGCCAAGGCGGGGTCAGCCAAGAGACCCAGTACTTC
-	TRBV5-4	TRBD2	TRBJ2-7	CASSTRTTSGSNEQYF	TGTGCCAGCAGCACCCGTACGACTAGCGGGAGCAACGAGCAGTACTTC
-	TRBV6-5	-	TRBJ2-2	CASSYSRRTGELFF	TGTGCCAGCAGTTACTCGAGGCGGACCGGGGAGCTGTTTTTT
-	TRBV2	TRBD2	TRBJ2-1	CASSEPSFSGRSSYNEQFF	TGTGCCAGCAGTGAACCTTCCTTTAGCGGGAGGAGCTCCTACAATGAGCAGTTCTTC
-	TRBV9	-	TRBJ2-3	CASSVAPRGPTDTQYF	TGTGCCAGCAGCGTAGCCCCCAGAGGGCCCACAGATACGCAGTATTTT
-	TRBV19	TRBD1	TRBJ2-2	CASSIGTGVARGELFF	TGTGCCAGTAGTATTGGGACAGGGGTCGCCCGCGGGGAGCTGTTTTTT
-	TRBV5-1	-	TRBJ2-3	CASSFGQNTDTQYF	TGCGCCAGCAGCTTCGGACAGAACACAGATACGCAGTATTTT
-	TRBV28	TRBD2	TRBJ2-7	CASSRTSGRHGEQYF	TGTGCCAGCAGCCGGACTAGCGGGAGGCATGGCGAGCAGTACTTC
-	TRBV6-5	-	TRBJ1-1	CASGLQGNTEAFF	TGTGCCAGCGGTCTACAGGGGAACACTGAAGCTTTCTTT
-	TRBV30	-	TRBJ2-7	CAWTSKRGFYEQYF	TGTGCCTGGACTTCCAAAAGGGGCTTCTACGAGCAGTACTTC
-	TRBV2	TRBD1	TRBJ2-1	CASSERQGAGEQFF	TGTGCCAGCAGTGAGAGGCAGGGGGCAGGGGAGCAGTTCTTC
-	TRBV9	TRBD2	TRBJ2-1	CASSATPGLAGAGQFF	TGTGCCAGCAGCGCAACCCCGGGACTAGCGGGAGCAGGGCAGTTCTTC
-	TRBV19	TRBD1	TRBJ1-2	CASSTTTGTNYGYTF	TGTGCCAGTAGTACAACGACAGGGACTAACTATGGCTACACCTTC
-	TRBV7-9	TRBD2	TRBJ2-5	CASSPPGTSRFETQYF	TGTGCCAGCAGCCCCCCCGGGACTAGTCGCTTTGAGACCCAGTACTTC
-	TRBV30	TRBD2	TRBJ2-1	CAWAGLASHNEQFF	TGTGCCTGGGCGGGACTAGCCAGCCACAATGAGCAGTTCTTC
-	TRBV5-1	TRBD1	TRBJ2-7	CASSLRDSYEQYF	TGCGCCAGCAGTTTAAGGGACAGTTACGAGCAGTACTTC
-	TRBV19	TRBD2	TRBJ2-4	CASSPTSGRANVLQYF	TGTGCCAGTAGTCCCACTAGCGGGAGGGCCAACGTACTTCAGTACTTC
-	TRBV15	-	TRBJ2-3	CATSRDSGFTDTQYF	TGTGCCACCAGCAGAGATTCAGGTTTCACAGATACGCAGTATTTT
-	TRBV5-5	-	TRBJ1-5	CASSLSTEKVWPQHF	TGTGCCAGCAGCTTATCGACTGAAAAAGTGTGGCCCCAGCATTTT
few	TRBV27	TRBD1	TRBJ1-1	CASSFGDRATEAFF	TGTGCCAGCAGTTTTGGGGACAGGGCCACTGAAGCTTTCTTT
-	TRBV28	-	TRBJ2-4	CASSSPHEGNIQYF	TGTGCCAGCAGTTCCCCGCACGAGGGAAACATTCAGTACTTC
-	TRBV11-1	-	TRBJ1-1	CASTPLGAKNEAFF	TGTGCCAGCACCCCATTGGGGGCAAAGAATGAAGCTTTCTTT
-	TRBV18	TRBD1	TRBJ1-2	CASSPDRGGYTF	TGTGCCAGCTCCCCAGACAGGGGTGGCTACACCTTC
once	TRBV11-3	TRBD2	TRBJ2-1	CASSLGWASGREDYNEQFF	TGTGCCAGCAGCTTAGGTTGGGCTAGCGGGAGGGAAGACTACAATGAGCAGTTCTTC
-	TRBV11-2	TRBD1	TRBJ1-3	CASSRDRPPGNTIYF	TGTGCCAGCAGCCGGGACAGGCCGCCGGGAAACACCATATATTTT
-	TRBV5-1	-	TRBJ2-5	CASSFQGEMGTQYF	TGCGCCAGCAGCTTTCAGGGCGAGATGGGGACCCAGTACTTC
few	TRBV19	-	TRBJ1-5	CASSIGTTFGPQHF	TGTGCCAGTAGTATAGGGACAACTTTCGGGCCCCAGCATTTT
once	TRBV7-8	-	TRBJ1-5	CASSPILDQPQHF	TGTGCCAGCAGCCCCATTCTAGATCAGCCCCAGCATTTT
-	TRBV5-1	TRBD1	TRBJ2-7	CASSLRGQGLYEQYF	TGCGCCAGCAGCTTGAGGGGACAGGGTCTATACGAGCAGTACTTC
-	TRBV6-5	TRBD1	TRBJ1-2	CASNDRDRGRGYTF	TGTGCCAGCAACGACCGGGACAGGGGTAGAGGCTACACCTTC
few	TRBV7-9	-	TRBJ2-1	CASSLASGVRYNEQFF	TGTGCCAGCAGCTTAGCCTCGGGAGTCCGGTACAATGAGCAGTTCTTC
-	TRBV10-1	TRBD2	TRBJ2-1	CASGEASGSRDEQFF	TGCGCCAGCGGTGAGGCTAGCGGGAGCAGGGATGAGCAGTTCTTC
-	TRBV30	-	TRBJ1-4	CAWSDYRKAPNEKLFF	TGTGCCTGGAGCGACTATCGGAAAGCTCCGAATGAAAAACTGTTTTTT
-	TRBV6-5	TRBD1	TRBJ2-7	CASSRTGGEQYF	TGTGCCAGCAGTCGGACAGGGGGCGAGCAGTACTTC
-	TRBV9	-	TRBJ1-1	CASSVGVLEGMAEAFF	TGTGCCAGCAGCGTAGGAGTCCTGGAGGGGATGGCTGAAGCTTTCTTT
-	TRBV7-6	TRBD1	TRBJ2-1	CASSLVLGQGGEQFF	TGTGCCAGCAGCTTAGTTTTGGGACAGGGTGGAGAGCAGTTCTTC
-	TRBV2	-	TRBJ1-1	CASSAVSNTEAFF	TGTGCCAGCAGTGCCGTTAGTAACACTGAAGCTTTCTTT
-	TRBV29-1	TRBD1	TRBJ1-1	CSVRQGAILNTEAFF	TGCAGCGTTAGACAGGGAGCAATCCTGAACACTGAAGCTTTCTTT
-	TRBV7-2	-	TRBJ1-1	CASSLIGGDTEAFF	TGTGCCAGCAGCTTAATAGGGGGAGACACTGAAGCTTTCTTT
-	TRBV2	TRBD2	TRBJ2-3	CASRALAGGRDTQYF	TGTGCCAGCAGGGCCCTAGCGGGAGGGCGAGATACGCAGTATTTT
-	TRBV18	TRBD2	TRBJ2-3	CASSPGEGSGTDTQYF	TGTGCCAGCTCACCAGGGGAGGGGTCCGGCACAGATACGCAGTATTTT
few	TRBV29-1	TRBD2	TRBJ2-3	CSVPFEGGTDTQYF	TGCAGCGTACCTTTTGAGGGAGGGACAGATACGCAGTATTTT
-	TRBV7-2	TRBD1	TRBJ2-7	CASSFGTGGQEQYF	TGTGCCAGCAGCTTCGGGACAGGGGGCCAGGAGCAGTACTTC
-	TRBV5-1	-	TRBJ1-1	CASSLRASGAVNTEAFF	TGCGCCAGCAGCTTGAGGGCGTCAGGGGCCGTGAACACTGAAGCTTTCTTT
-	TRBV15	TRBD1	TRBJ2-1	CATSRGQGHDNEQFF	TGTGCCACCAGCAGAGGACAGGGCCACGACAATGAGCAGTTCTTC
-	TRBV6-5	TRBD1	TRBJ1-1	CASSWTGPNTEAFF	TGTGCCAGCAGCTGGACAGGACCGAACACTGAAGCTTTCTTT
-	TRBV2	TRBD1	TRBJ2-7	CASGPPKTGQNF	TGTGCCAGCGGCCCCCCTAAGACAGGGCAAAACTTC
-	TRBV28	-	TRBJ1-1	CASTLGLRLNTEAFF	TGTGCCAGCACCTTAGGTCTCAGGCTGAACACTGAAGCTTTCTTT
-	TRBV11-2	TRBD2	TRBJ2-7	CASSLAPREVPYEQYF	TGTGCCAGCAGCTTAGCGCCGCGGGAGGTACCCTACGAGCAGTACTTC